Each of the 8 T cell receptor beta chains below was sequenced from the same sample in a study of blood T cell repertoires in COVID-19. Assay: immunoSEQ multiplex PCR; the TCRdb copy retains only in-frame clones and omits some. The sample includes 65,000 to 95,000 clones, over 75% of them seen just once. The sequenced material came from peripheral blood. The receptors shown here come from a man between 65 and 85 years old with active or convalescent COVID-19.

The chain recombines TRBV5-1 with TRBJ1-1, with 9 bases identical to TRBD1. The germline CDR1 and CDR2 sequences are SGHRS and YFSETQ. Trimming cost V 0 bases and J 3 bases; bases outside gene matches: 3. CDR3 length equals 15 residues. The DNA for the CDR3 is TGCGCCAGCAGCTTGGAGGGACAGGGATACACTGAAGCTTTCTTT. Translation: CASSLEGQGYTEAFF.

This clone was found once. This sequence joins TRBV5-1 and TRBJ2-3, with 10 bases fitting TRBD1. CDR1 and CDR2 from the germline V gene are SGHRS and YFSETQ. The CDR3 sequence is 13 residues long. V shed 4 bases and J 4 bases; nucleotides not matched to a gene: 0. The CDR3: CASSGQGADTQYF. CDR3 nucleotide sequence: TGCGCCAGCAGCGGACAGGGGGCAGATACGCAGTATTTT.

The chain recombines TRBV6-1 with TRBJ2-5; D ambiguous. The CDR3 is 14 amino acids. The germline V gene encodes CDR1 MNHNS and CDR2 SASEGT. V was cut by 1 base and J by 2 bases, with 8 bases left in between. CDR3 nucleotides: TGTGCCAGCAGTGAAGAAACTATACAAGAGACCCAGTACTTC. This translates into CASSEETIQETQYF.

The CDR3 sequence is CASKVRGTDTQYF. In nucleotides, the CDR3 is TGTGCCAGTAAGGTCCGGGGCACAGATACGCAGTATTTT. The chain uses TRBV19 and TRBJ2-3; no reliable D call. The CDR3 covers 13 residues. Trimming left V 7 bases short and J 1 base short, with 9 bases between. Germline CDR1 is LNHDA and CDR2 is SQIVND (reference sequence).

The chain links TRBV27 to TRBJ2-1; TRBD1 agrees at 8 bases. The CDR3 is 14 amino acids. CDR1 is MNHEY, CDR2 SMNVEV, per germline (reference sequence). V lost 10 bases, J lost 7 bases, and 12 bases stayed unmatched. The CDR3 nucleotides read TGTGCCACCTATCGGGACAGGAACGGGAATGAGCAGTTCTTC. Its translation: CATYRDRNGNEQFF.

The table lists this clone with a count of one. V is TRBV29-1 and J is TRBJ1-4, with 8 bases that match TRBD1. This CDR3 has 13 amino acids. V lost 3 bases to trimming and J lost 4 bases; unmatched junction nucleotides: 1. The V gene's germline CDR1 is SQVTM and CDR2 ANQGSEA. The chain's CDR3 is CSVEGQVNEKLFF. The CDR3 bases are TGCAGCGTTGAGGGACAGGTTAATGAAAAACTGTTTTTT.

The genes are TRBV7-6 and TRBJ2-1, with D maybe TRBD1 (5 bases). CDR3 length: 14 amino acids. The germline V gene encodes CDR1 SGHVS and CDR2 FNYEAQ. V shed 0 bases and J shed 7 bases, with 10 bases lying between them. The CDR3 here is CASSLALPGNEQFF. The DNA of the CDR3 is TGTGCCAGCAGCTTAGCCCTACCAGGGAATGAGCAGTTCTTC.

The chain uses TRBV4-2 and TRBJ2-3, with 16 bases identical to TRBD2. V lost 4 bases to trimming and J lost 1 base; unmatched junction nucleotides: 11. The CDR3 consists of 20 residues. CDR1 is LGHNA and CDR2 is YNFKEQ in the germline V gene. CDR3 sequence (DNA): TGTGCCAGCAGCCCCCTCCAGGGACTAGCGGGGGGGTTGGGCACAGATACGCAGTATTTT. It is translated as CASSPLQGLAGGLGTDTQYF.